One and the same sample provided the 8 T cell receptor beta chains below, sequenced in a study of CD8 T cells in ankylosing spondylitis. Overall study findings and caveats: Characteristic of ankylosing spondylitis blood, it appeared, was a TCR beta motif comprising about eight highly homologous variants.

Their cognate antigens are unknown. TCRdb reprocessed the 5' RACE reads with MiXCR, giving one entry per CDR3 protein. The table has 650,000 to 800,000 distinct CDR3 sequences, around 20% seen once. Material for sequencing was blood, either unsorted or a sorted T cell fraction (not recorded which). These receptor sequences come from a male donor with ankylosing spondylitis.

The chain has TRBV11-2 and TRBJ1-4, with D possibly TRBD1 on 6 matching bases. The germline V gene has CDR1 SGHAT and CDR2 FQNNGV. The CDR3 spans 16 residues. The germline V and J ends were trimmed by 2 bases and 0 bases, with 10 bases remaining between them. The CDR3 sequence: CASSLTGAATNEKLFF. The CDR3 DNA reads TGTGCCAGCAGCTTAACGGGGGCTGCAACTAATGAAAAACTGTTTTTT.

This clonotype was observed a few times. The chain employs TRBV27 and TRBJ2-1, with 8 bases identical to TRBD2. The CDR3 sequence is 17 residues long. Germline V gene data show CDR1 as MNHEY and CDR2 as SMNVEV (reference sequence). V lost 6 bases, J lost 5 bases, and 15 bases stayed unmatched. CDR3: CASSPVRSGSAHNEQFF. In nucleotides, the CDR3 is TGTGCCAGCAGCCCCGTCCGGAGCGGGAGCGCCCACAATGAGCAGTTCTTC.

The chain carries TRBV10-2 and TRBJ2-7, with 10 bases lining up with TRBD2. With 6 bases clipped from V and 3 bases from J, the junction kept 8 bases outside the gene matches. There are 15 residues in the CDR3. Germline CDR1 WSHSY, CDR2 SAAADI. The CDR3 DNA reads as TGCGCCAGCAGGGGTCTAGCGGGGGATGACTACGAGCAGTACTTC. Protein sequence: CASRGLAGDDYEQYF.

The V call is TRBV5-1, the J call TRBJ1-1, with D possibly matching TRBD1 (6 bases). Germline assignment: CDR1 SGHRS and CDR2 YFSETQ. Trimming stripped 0 bases from V and 7 bases from J, with 13 bases between. The CDR3 totals 14 residues. This CDR3 is CASSLGGGEIEAFF. CDR3 DNA sequence: TGCGCCAGCAGCTTGGGTGGGGGCGAAATTGAAGCTTTCTTT.

This clonotype was picked up a small number of times. The V gene is TRBV12-3 or TRBV12-4, the J gene TRBJ1-2; TRBD1 is a possible D gene (6 bases). This CDR3 has 13 amino acids. V was clipped by 10 bases and J by 4 bases, with 16 bases between them. For the CDR3, the DNA is TGTGCCATCTCAGGGGCAACGATCTATGGCTACACCTTC. The encoded protein is CAISGATIYGYTF.

The J gene is TRBJ2-1, the V gene TRBV20-1; D possibly corresponds to TRBD1 (6 bases). The CDR3 length is 14 residues. The germline CDR1 and CDR2 sequences are DFQATT and SNEGSKA (reference sequence). Trimming pared 3 bases from V and 10 bases from J, leaving 19 bases between. The CDR3 coding sequence is TGCAGTGCTAGTTATGGGGACCCGAGGGGGGAGCAGTTCTTC. This encodes CSASYGDPRGEQFF.

This clonotype was observed a handful of times. V and J are TRBV20-1 and TRBJ1-1, with D unresolved. Germline CDR1 reads DFQATT; CDR2 reads SNEGSKA (reference sequence). The V gene lost 0 bases and the J gene lost 8 bases, with 13 bases spanning the gap. This CDR3 is built from 13 residues. CDR3 protein: CSARDNVRYEAFF. The CDR3 nucleotides are TGCAGTGCTAGAGATAATGTTCGGTACGAAGCTTTCTTT.

The gene calls are TRBV9 and TRBJ1-1; 7 nucleotides match TRBD1. This CDR3 spans 15 amino acids. V lost 0 bases to trimming and J lost 2 bases; unmatched junction nucleotides: 4. Germline CDR1 and CDR2: SGDLS and YYNGEE. This chain's CDR3 is CASSVEGGANTEAFF. In DNA form, the CDR3 reads TGTGCCAGCAGCGTAGAAGGGGGCGCAAACACTGAAGCTTTCTTT. Combining the CDR3 with reference TRBV9 and TRBJ1-1 gives the whole variable domain DSGVTQTPKHLITATGQRVTLRCSPRSGDLSVYWYQQSLDQGLQFLIQYYNGEERAKGNILERFSAQQFPDLHSELNLSSLELGDSALYFCASSVEGGANTEAFFGQGTRLTVV.